This T cell receptor (beta chain) was identified during a study of T cells after yellow fever vaccination. They built TCR cDNA with 5'RACE template switching, a step that put in a universal primer site and UMIs. TCRdb called the 5' RACE reads again in MiXCR, with one record for every CDR3 protein. The sample lists some 350,000 distinct CDR3 sequences; 3.5% to 4.5% were seen once. This CDR3 contains 17 residues. V dropped 6 bases and J dropped 5; count of bases not matched to a gene: 17. Germline V lookup: CDR1 SGHTA, CDR2 FQGNSA. Notes on this clonotype: Its antigen is currently unknown.

Broader study findings: Abundant clonotypes from the bulk population could have been carried over as contaminants into FACS-sorted repertoires.

The TCR sequence derives from a man aged 18 to 29 who received the YFV17D yellow fever vaccine. This sequence joins TRBV7-2 and TRBJ2-5; the match to TRBD2 covers 8 bases. The source material was PBMCs, sampled 5 days after the yellow fever booster vaccination. The chain's CDR3 is CASSPGAIGGAGETQYF. The CDR3 DNA reads TGTGCCAGCAGTCCCGGCGCGATCGGGGGGGCCGGCGAGACCCAGTACTTC.